In this sample, the clone carrying this T cell receptor (beta chain) turned up once. Original handling: For nucleated cells, counts were estimated from reference gene primer amplification. The protocol was immunoSEQ multiplex PCR, while the TCRdb copy is restricted to in-frame clones and leaves out a portion. The D gene and trimming were derived from the DNA, and the V and J assignments and clone size from that table. The sample lists some 300,000 clones, 70% to 90% occurring once. These data come from a study of blood T cell repertoires in COVID-19. Study-level information: Sites in the United States, Italy and Spain provided acute and convalescent COVID-19 samples. Sources were T cells, B-cell-depleted T cells, or PBMCs; the material itself was cDNA or gDNA.

The CDR3 consists of 14 residues. The V and J ends lost 1 base and 8 bases, in that order; junction bases with no gene match: 7. Germline V gives CDR1 GTSNPN, CDR2 SVGIG (reference sequence). The source is a woman between 55 and 75 years old in a cohort exposed to, infected with or recovered from COVID-19 (not recorded which). The source material was PBMCs or T cells enriched from blood (not recorded which). The J gene is TRBJ1-2, the V gene TRBV30; 10 bases are shared with TRBD1. This CDR3 reads CAWSAGTGVQGYTF. The DNA of the CDR3 is TGTGCCTGGAGTGCAGGGACAGGGGTCCAAGGCTACACCTTC.